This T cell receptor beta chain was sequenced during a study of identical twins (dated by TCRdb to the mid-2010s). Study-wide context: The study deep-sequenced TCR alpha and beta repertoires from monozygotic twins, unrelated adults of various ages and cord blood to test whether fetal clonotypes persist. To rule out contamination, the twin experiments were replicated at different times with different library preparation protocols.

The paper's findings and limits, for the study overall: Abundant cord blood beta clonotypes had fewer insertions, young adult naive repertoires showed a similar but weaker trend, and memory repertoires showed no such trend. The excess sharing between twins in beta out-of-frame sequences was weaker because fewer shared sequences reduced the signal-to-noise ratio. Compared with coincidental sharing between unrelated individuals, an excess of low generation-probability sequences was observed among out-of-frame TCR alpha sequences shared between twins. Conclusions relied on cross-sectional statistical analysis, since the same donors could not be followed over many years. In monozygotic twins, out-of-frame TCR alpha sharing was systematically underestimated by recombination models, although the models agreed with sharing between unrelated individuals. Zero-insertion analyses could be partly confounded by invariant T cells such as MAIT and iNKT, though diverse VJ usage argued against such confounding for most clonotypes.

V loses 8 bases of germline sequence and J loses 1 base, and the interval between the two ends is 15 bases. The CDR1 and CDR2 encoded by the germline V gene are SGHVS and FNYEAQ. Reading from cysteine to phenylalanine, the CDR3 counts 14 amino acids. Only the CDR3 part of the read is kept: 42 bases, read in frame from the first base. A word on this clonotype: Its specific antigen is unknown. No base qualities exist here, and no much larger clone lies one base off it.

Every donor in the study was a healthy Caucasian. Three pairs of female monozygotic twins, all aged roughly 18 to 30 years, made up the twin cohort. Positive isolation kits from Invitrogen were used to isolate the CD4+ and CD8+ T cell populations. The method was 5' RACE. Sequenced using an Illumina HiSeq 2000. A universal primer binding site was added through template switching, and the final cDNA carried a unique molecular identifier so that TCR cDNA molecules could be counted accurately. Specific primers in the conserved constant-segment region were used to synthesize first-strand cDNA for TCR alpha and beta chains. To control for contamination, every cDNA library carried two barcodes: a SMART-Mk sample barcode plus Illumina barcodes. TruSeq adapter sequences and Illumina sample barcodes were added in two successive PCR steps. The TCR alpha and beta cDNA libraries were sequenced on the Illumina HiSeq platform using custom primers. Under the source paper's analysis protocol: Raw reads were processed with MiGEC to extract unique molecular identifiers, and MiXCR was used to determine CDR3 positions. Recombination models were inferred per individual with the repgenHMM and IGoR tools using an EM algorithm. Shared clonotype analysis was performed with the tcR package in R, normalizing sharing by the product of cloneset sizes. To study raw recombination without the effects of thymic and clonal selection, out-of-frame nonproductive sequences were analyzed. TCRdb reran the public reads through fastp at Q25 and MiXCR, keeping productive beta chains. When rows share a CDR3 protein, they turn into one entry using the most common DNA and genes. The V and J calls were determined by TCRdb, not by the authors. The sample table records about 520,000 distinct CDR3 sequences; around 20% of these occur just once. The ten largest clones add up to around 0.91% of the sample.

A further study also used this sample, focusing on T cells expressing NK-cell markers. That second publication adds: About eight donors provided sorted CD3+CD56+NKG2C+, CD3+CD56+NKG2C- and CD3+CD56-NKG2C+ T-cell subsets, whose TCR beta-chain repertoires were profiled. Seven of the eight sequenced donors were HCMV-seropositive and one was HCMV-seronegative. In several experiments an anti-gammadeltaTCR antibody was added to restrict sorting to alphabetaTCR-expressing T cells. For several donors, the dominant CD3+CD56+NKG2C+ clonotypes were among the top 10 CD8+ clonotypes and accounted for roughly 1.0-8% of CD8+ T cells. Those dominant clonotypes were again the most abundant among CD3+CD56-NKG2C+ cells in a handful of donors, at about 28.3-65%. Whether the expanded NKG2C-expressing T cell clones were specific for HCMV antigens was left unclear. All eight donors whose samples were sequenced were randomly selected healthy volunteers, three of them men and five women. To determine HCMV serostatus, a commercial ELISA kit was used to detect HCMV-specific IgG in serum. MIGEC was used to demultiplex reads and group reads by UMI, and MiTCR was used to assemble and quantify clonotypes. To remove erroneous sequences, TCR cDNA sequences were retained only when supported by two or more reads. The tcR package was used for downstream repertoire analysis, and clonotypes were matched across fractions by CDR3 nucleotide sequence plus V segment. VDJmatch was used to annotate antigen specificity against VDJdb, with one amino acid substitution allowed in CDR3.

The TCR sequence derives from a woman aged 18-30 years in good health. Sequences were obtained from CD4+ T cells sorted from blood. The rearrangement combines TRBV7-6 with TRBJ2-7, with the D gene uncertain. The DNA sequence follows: TGTGCCAGCGCAGCTGGACGGATTTCCTACGAGCAGTACTTC. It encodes CASAAGRISYEQYF.